The clone carrying this T cell receptor (beta chain) was observed a few times. Then a second PCR, running roughly 7 to 11 cycles, was carried out with a sample-barcoded 5' primer and a J-beta primer mix. MiXCR was run by TCRdb on the 5' RACE reads, yielding one entry per CDR3 protein. The table includes over a million distinct CDR3 sequences, more than 35% detected once. This specimen comes from a study of blood T cells in healthy people across ages. V trimming: 5 bases; J trimming: 3 bases; junction bases outside the gene matches: 8. CDR1 is SGHTA, CDR2 FQGTGA, per germline. The CDR3 is 15 residues long.

This chain connects TRBV7-3 to TRBJ2-3, with 7 bases identical to TRBD2. The TCR was taken from a woman aged 55 to 70 in good health. The sample taken for sequencing was blood. The CDR3 DNA sequence: TGTGCCAGCAGCCCCCGGCTAGCGGAGACAGATACGCAGTATTTT. It yields the protein CASSPRLAETDTQYF.